A single sample gave rise to the 22 T cell receptor beta chains below, sequenced in a study of blood T cell repertoires in COVID-19. Sequencing used immunoSEQ multiplex PCR; TCRdb keeps in-frame clones, though not all of them. In the table there are over 140,000 clones, almost 80% of which are singletons. Sequencing was carried out using PBMCs or T cells enriched from blood (not recorded which). The receptors derive from a woman aged 45-59 years who had recovered from COVID-19.

This chain links TRBV27 with TRBJ2-1, with TRBD2 identical over 8 bases. J lost 7 bases, V lost 6 bases, and 17 bases had no gene match. Germline V CDR1 and CDR2: MNHEY, SMNVEV (reference sequence). This CDR3 contains 17 residues. The CDR3 region has the DNA TGTGCCAGCAGCATTGGACTAGCCAATTCGTTGGGGAATGAGCAGTTCTTC. This encodes CASSIGLANSLGNEQFF.

The J gene is TRBJ2-1, the V gene TRBV4-2; TRBD1 matches 7 bases. The germline V gene encodes CDR1 LGHNA and CDR2 YNFKEQ. The junction had 2 bases not matched to a gene; V was cut back by 0 bases and J by 6 bases. The CDR3 is 14 residues long. This chain's CDR3 is CASSQERQGNEQFF. The CDR3 DNA sequence: TGTGCCAGCAGCCAAGAGAGACAGGGCAATGAGCAGTTCTTC.

The chain uses TRBV6-1 and TRBJ2-7, with 11 bases that match TRBD2. This CDR3 region has 15 residues. CDR1 MNHNS and CDR2 SASEGT come from the germline V gene. The trim removed 3 bases at V and 4 bases at J, leaving 5 bases unmatched. CDR3 in DNA: TGTGCCAGCAGTGATAGTAGCGGGAGGGGTTACGAGCAGTACTTC. This encodes CASSDSSGRGYEQYF.

This chain connects TRBV5-1 to TRBJ1-6; 7 bases align to TRBD1. Germline V gene lookup returns CDR1 SGHRS and CDR2 YFSETQ. J lost 9 bases, V lost 0 bases, and 6 bases had no gene match. This CDR3 spans 15 amino acids. The CDR3 region has the DNA TGCGCCAGCAGCTTGGGGCCAGGGGGTATTTCACCCCTCCACTTT. Its protein is CASSLGPGGISPLHF.

This chain joins TRBV10-1 and TRBJ2-7; D ambiguous. Trimming pared 4 bases from V and 5 bases from J, leaving 12 bases between. This CDR3 contains 13 residues. CDR1 is WNHNN and CDR2 is SYGVQD in the germline V gene (reference sequence). The CDR3 nucleotides read TGCGCCAGCAGTGGCGAGGATTGGGACGAGCAGTACTTC. Translated, it gives CASSGEDWDEQYF.

To note about this clone: The sample carries other DNA sequences with the same CDR3. This chain links TRBV12-3 or TRBV12-4 with TRBJ2-5, with TRBD2 as a possible D gene (5 bases). This CDR3 spans 13 amino acids. Trimming removed 6 bases from V and 1 base from J, with 9 bases in between. The DNA of the CDR3 is TGTGCCAGCAGCCCAGGACTCCAAGAGACCCAGTACTTC. Amino acids: CASSPGLQETQYF.

The chain employs TRBV7-6 and TRBJ2-7; D is perhaps TRBD1 (7 bases). The germline V and J ends were trimmed by 1 base and 4 bases, with 23 bases remaining between them. The CDR3 runs to 18 residues. The germline V gene has CDR1 SGHVS and CDR2 FNYEAQ. CDR3 protein: CASSLEAGGWNTEYEQYF. Here the CDR3 DNA reads TGTGCCAGCAGCTTAGAAGCAGGGGGGTGGAATACGGAATACGAGCAGTACTTC.

V is TRBV28 and J is TRBJ2-1, with D perhaps matching TRBD2 (5 bases). The CDR3 is made up of 11 amino acids. The V end lost 6 bases, the J end lost 6 bases, and 6 bases lay between the germline ends. The germline gives CDR1 MDHEN, CDR2 SYDVKM. DNA of the CDR3: TGTGCCAGCAGCGGGATCAATGAGCAGTTCTTC. Its protein is CASSGINEQFF.

In the case of this clone: Distinct nucleotide sequences in the sample also encode this CDR3. The V gene is TRBV3-1 (or the pseudogene TRBV3-2), the J gene TRBJ1-2; 8 bases are shared with TRBD1. This CDR3 spans 13 amino acids. CDR1 is LGHDT, CDR2 YNNKEL, per germline (reference sequence). Trimming at V came to 2 bases and at J to 7 bases, leaving 3 bases not matched to a gene. CDR3 DNA sequence: TGTGCCAGCAGCCAAAGAGACAGGGGTGGCTACACCTTC. This encodes CASSQRDRGGYTF.

The chain is built from TRBV6-5 and TRBJ1-2, with TRBD1 matching over 11 bases. V shed 6 bases, J shed 8 bases, and the junction held 2 bases outside the gene matches. The CDR3 totals 12 residues. The germline V gene encodes CDR1 MNHEY and CDR2 SVGAGI. In DNA form, the CDR3 reads TGTGCCAGCAGGGACAGGGGGCGCGGCTACACCTTC. Protein sequence: CASRDRGRGYTF.

The chain uses TRBV2 and TRBJ2-1, with a weak D call TRBD2 (5 bases). CDR3 length: 12 amino acids. Trimming cost V 8 bases and J 9 bases, with 14 bases left between them. In germline, CDR1 is SNHLY, CDR2 FYNNEI. CDR3 region: CASGELSPEQFF. CDR3 DNA: TGTGCCAGCGGGGAGTTGAGTCCTGAGCAGTTCTTC.

V gene TRBV5-5 combines with J gene TRBJ2-5; D not certain. This CDR3 spans 16 amino acids. Germline V gives CDR1 SGHKS, CDR2 YYEKEE (reference sequence). V was trimmed by 0 bases and J by 1 base, leaving 13 bases between them. The DNA for the CDR3 is TGTGCCAGCAGCTTGGTGTTAGTTGGTTCCCAAGAGACCCAGTACTTC. This encodes CASSLVLVGSQETQYF.

This chain links TRBV27 with TRBJ2-2; 7 bases are shared with TRBD1. V was clipped by 5 bases and J by 4 bases; unmatched bases: 7. CDR3 length equals 15 residues. CDR1 MNHEY and CDR2 SMNVEV come from the germline V gene (reference sequence). In nucleotides, the CDR3 is TGTGCCAGCAGTCCACGGGGACAGTCCACCGGGGAGCTGTTTTTT. Encoded protein: CASSPRGQSTGELFF.

The V and J genes are TRBV2 and TRBJ1-6; the D gene is possibly TRBD1 (5 bases). Germline values: CDR1 SNHLY, CDR2 FYNNEI. The V and J ends lost 3 bases and 8 bases respectively, with 14 bases between them. CDR3 length: 15 amino acids. The CDR3 is CASSEGRTGDSPLHF. The CDR3, as DNA: TGTGCCAGCAGTGAGGGTAGAACGGGGGATTCACCCCTCCACTTT.

In its sample, this clone was seen many times. J is TRBJ2-3 and V is TRBV5-4; 10 positions match TRBD2. Germline trimming cut 4 bases from V and 2 bases from J; bases unmatched to any gene: 1. The CDR3 spans 14 residues. Germline CDR1 is SGHNT and CDR2 is YYREEE (reference sequence). The CDR3 DNA follows: TGTGCCAGCAGCAGCGGGGGGGACACAGATACGCAGTATTTT. Its protein product is CASSSGGDTDTQYF.

The chain carries TRBV30 and TRBJ2-3, with a possible D match to TRBD2 (6 bases). V was shortened by 2 bases and J by 9 bases, with 12 bases between the two germline ends. The CDR3 totals 12 residues. Germline V gene data show CDR1 as GTSNPN and CDR2 as SVGIG (reference sequence). The CDR3 region is CAWSLQSGTQYF. CDR3 DNA: TGTGCCTGGAGTCTCCAAAGCGGGACGCAGTATTTT.

This chain joins TRBV6-6 and TRBJ2-3; possible D gene TRBD2, 5 bases. The CDR3 has 16 amino acids. Germline assignment: CDR1 MNHNY and CDR2 SVGAGI (reference sequence). The ends were cut back, 2 bases at V and 0 bases at J, with 12 bases in the middle. The CDR3 nucleotides read TGTGCCAGCAGTTACGAAGCGGTCCCTAGCACAGATACGCAGTATTTT. Its protein product is CASSYEAVPSTDTQYF.

This clone was seen more than once but under ten times. The chain combines TRBV3-1 (or the pseudogene TRBV3-2) with TRBJ1-6, with a tentative D call TRBD1 (5 bases). CDR3 length equals 16 residues. The germline V and J ends were trimmed by 2 bases and 0 bases, with 8 bases remaining between them. Germline assignment: CDR1 LGHDT and CDR2 YNNKEL (reference sequence). Written as DNA, the CDR3 is TGTGCCAGCAGCCAACAGGGTAGCTCCTATAATTCACCCCTCCACTTT. This codes for CASSQQGSSYNSPLHF.

This clone has a single count. The chain carries TRBV24-1 and TRBJ2-1; perhaps TRBD2 as D (7 bases). This CDR3 region has 13 residues. Germline V gene sequence: CDR1 KGHDR, CDR2 SFDVKD. Trimming took 9 bases from V and 0 from J, leaving 8 bases between them. The CDR3 loop reads CATGGASYNEQFF. CDR3 coding DNA: TGTGCCACCGGGGGGGCCTCCTACAATGAGCAGTTCTTC.

The chain carries TRBV6-5 and TRBJ1-5; the D gene is possibly TRBD1 (5 bases). There are 14 residues in the CDR3. Germline lookup yields CDR1 MNHEY and CDR2 SVGAGI. V lost 5 bases, J lost 2 bases, and 10 bases lay in between. CDR3 DNA sequence: TGTGCCAGCAGTCAGATACAGGGCAATCAGCCCCAGCATTTT. Residues: CASSQIQGNQPQHF.

The gene calls are TRBV12-3 or TRBV12-4 and TRBJ1-1, with D perhaps TRBD1 (6 bases). The CDR3 runs 13 residues. V lost 2 bases, J lost 11 bases, and 15 bases lay in between. The CDR3 loop is CASSLMGAVGAFF. Here the CDR3 DNA reads TGTGCCAGCAGTTTAATGGGGGCTGTTGGGGCTTTCTTT.

The chain combines TRBV6-1 with TRBJ2-3, with D possibly TRBD2 on 6 matching bases. Germline CDR1 and CDR2: MNHNS and SASEGT. Trimming pared 0 bases from V and 4 bases from J, leaving 14 bases between. This CDR3 region has 16 residues. Here the CDR3 DNA reads TGTGCCAGCAGTGAAGCCGCGGTCGGGGGACCAGATACGCAGTATTTT. This encodes CASSEAAVGGPDTQYF.